This TCR beta chain was sequenced for a study of CD8+ T cells in alopecia areata. Across the whole study: Treatment comprised oral tofacitinib, 5 to 10 mg twice daily, in treated patients.

Treatment denoted: oral pan-JAK inhibitor, 5-10 mg twice daily. In regard to this clone: The antigen remains unidentified.

Study results and caveats: Tofacitinib delivered significant drops in scalp clonality and in expanded CD8+ clones among the top 100. Affected lesional scalp, above all in alopecia totalis/universalis, was more clonal than normal scalp. The study found TCR sharing across patients less clear than in mice, possibly for HLA reasons.

Once RNA had been extracted, it was reverse transcribed into cDNA to act as the sequencing template. TCRdb's table, derived via immunoSEQ multiplex PCR, lists solely in-frame clones and lacks some. The sample lists fewer than 150,000 clones, roughly 50% occurring once. This CDR3 has 12 residues. The ends were cut back, 4 bases at V and 6 bases at J, with 9 bases in the middle. CDR1 and CDR2 from the germline V gene are SGHTA and FQGNSA. V gene TRBV7-2 combines with J gene TRBJ1-1, with D uncertain. The sample here was CD4+ T cells sorted from blood, taken at week 24, from a patient treated with tofacitinib. The receptor comes from a human donor with alopecia areata. DNA for the CDR3: TGTGCCAGCAGCTGGAAGGGCTCTGAAGCTTTCTTT. It codes for CASSWKGSEAFF.